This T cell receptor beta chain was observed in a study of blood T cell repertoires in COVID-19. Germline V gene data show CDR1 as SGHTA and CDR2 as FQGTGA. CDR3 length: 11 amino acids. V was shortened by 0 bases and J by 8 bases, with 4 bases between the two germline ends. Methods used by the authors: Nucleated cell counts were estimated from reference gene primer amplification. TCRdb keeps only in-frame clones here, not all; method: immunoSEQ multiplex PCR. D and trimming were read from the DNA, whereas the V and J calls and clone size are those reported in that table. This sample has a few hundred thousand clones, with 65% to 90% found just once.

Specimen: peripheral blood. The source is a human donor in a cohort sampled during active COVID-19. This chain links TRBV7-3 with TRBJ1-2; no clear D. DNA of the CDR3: TGTGCCAGCAGCTTAACGAGGGGCTACACCTTC. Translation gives CASSLTRGYTF. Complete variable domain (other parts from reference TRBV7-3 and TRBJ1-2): GAGVSQTPSNKVTEKGKYVELRCDPISGHTALYWYRQSLGQGPEFLIYFQGTGAADDSGLPNDRFFAVRPEGSVSTLKIQRTERGDSAVYLCASSLTRGYTFGSGTRLTVV.